This is a list of T cell receptor beta chains from one sample in a study of blood T cell repertoires in COVID-19. Data came from immunoSEQ multiplex PCR; TCRdb stores just in-frame clones and leaves some out. The sample lists about 160,000 clones, 70% to 80% occurring once. Sequencing was performed on peripheral blood. The receptor set was obtained from a woman aged 55-69 years with COVID-19, enrolled during active disease. Each CDR3 is given with its conserved first and last residue. The order of the fields is clone size, V gene, D gene, J gene, CDR3 protein, CDR3 DNA. A D gene is named only where the DNA matches it firmly. Not every row has a clone size; where given, it reads once, few, many or a size class.

size: NA
V: TRBV6-6
D: NA
J: TRBJ1-5
CDR3: CASSYVGEGQPQHF
DNA: TGTGCCAGCAGTTACGTGGGGGAGGGTCAGCCCCAGCATTTT

size: NA
V: TRBV28
D: NA
J: TRBJ2-7
CDR3: CASSFLGGQRSYEQYF
DNA: TGTGCCAGCAGTTTCCTCGGGGGGCAGAGGTCCTACGAGCAGTACTTC

size: few
V: TRBV19
D: TRBD2
J: TRBJ2-3
CDR3: CASTLGVAGVSRGTQYF
DNA: TGTGCCAGTACCCTAGGGGTAGCGGGAGTCTCTAGGGGTACGCAGTATTTT

size: NA
V: TRBV9
D: NA
J: TRBJ2-6
CDR3: CASWKGVGAGANVLTF
DNA: TGTGCCAGCTGGAAGGGCGTAGGGGCTGGGGCCAACGTCCTGACTTTC

size: NA
V: TRBV10-3
D: NA
J: TRBJ2-1
CDR3: CAIGVGSETHEQFF
DNA: TGTGCCATTGGGGTGGGGAGCGAAACCCATGAGCAGTTCTTC

size: NA
V: TRBV5-1
D: NA
J: TRBJ2-5
CDR3: CASSRTSGYEETQYF
DNA: TGCGCCAGCAGCCGGACCAGCGGTTACGAAGAGACCCAGTACTTC

size: NA
V: TRBV6-6
D: NA
J: TRBJ2-3
CDR3: CASSYLDTQYF
DNA: TGTGCCAGCAGTTATCTGGATACGCAGTATTTT

size: NA
V: TRBV5-4
D: NA
J: TRBJ2-3
CDR3: CASSLERVGTDTQYF
DNA: TGTGCCAGCAGCTTGGAGAGAGTAGGCACAGATACGCAGTATTTT

size: NA
V: TRBV5-4
D: TRBD1
J: TRBJ1-6
CDR3: CASSPRTGDNSPLHF
DNA: TGTGCCAGCAGTCCCCGGACAGGGGATAATTCACCCCTCCACTTT

size: NA
V: TRBV20-1
D: NA
J: TRBJ1-1
CDR3: CSASPPAEAFF
DNA: TGCAGTGCTAGCCCCCCGGCTGAAGCTTTCTTT

size: NA
V: TRBV6-2/TRBV6-3
D: TRBD1
J: TRBJ2-3
CDR3: CASSYQNTDREGSTQYF
DNA: TGTGCCAGCAGTTACCAAAATACGGACAGGGAAGGTTCTACGCAGTATTTT

size: NA
V: TRBV27
D: NA
J: TRBJ2-1
CDR3: CASSPGLYSYNEQFF
DNA: TGTGCCAGCAGCCCTGGACTATACTCCTACAATGAGCAGTTCTTC

size: few
V: TRBV11-2
D: NA
J: TRBJ1-2
CDR3: CASRASNYGYTF
DNA: TGTGCCAGCCGAGCCTCTAACTATGGCTACACCTTC

size: once
V: TRBV3-1/TRBV3-2
D: NA
J: TRBJ2-2
CDR3: CASSQGADTGELFF
DNA: TGTGCCAGCAGCCAAGGCGCGGACACCGGGGAGCTGTTTTTT

size: NA
V: TRBV11-3
D: NA
J: TRBJ2-7
CDR3: CASSLGTGREQYF
DNA: TGTGCCAGCAGCTTAGGTACAGGGCGCGAGCAGTACTTC

size: NA
V: TRBV7-3
D: TRBD2
J: TRBJ2-1
CDR3: CASSKLAGGRREQFF
DNA: TGTGCCAGCTCCAAACTAGCGGGAGGGAGGCGGGAGCAGTTCTTC

size: few
V: TRBV7-2
D: TRBD2
J: TRBJ2-1
CDR3: CASSRDYAPYNEQFF
DNA: TGTGCCAGCAGCCGGGACTATGCCCCGTACAATGAGCAGTTCTTC

size: NA
V: TRBV19
D: NA
J: TRBJ1-5
CDR3: CASSSPGNRHF
DNA: TGTGCCAGTAGTTCTCCAGGGAATCGGCATTTT

size: NA
V: TRBV4-1
D: TRBD1
J: TRBJ2-7
CDR3: CASSLGTGASYEQYF
DNA: TGCGCCAGCAGCCTAGGGACAGGGGCCTCCTACGAGCAGTACTTC

size: once
V: TRBV10-3
D: NA
J: TRBJ1-6
CDR3: CAIRPQGENSPLHF
DNA: TGTGCCATCAGACCACAGGGAGAGAATTCACCCCTCCACTTT

size: NA
V: TRBV4-3
D: TRBD2
J: TRBJ2-1
CDR3: CASSEGGTSGPYNEQFF
DNA: TGCGCCAGCAGCGAGGGCGGGACTAGCGGACCCTACAATGAGCAGTTCTTC

size: NA
V: TRBV25-1
D: NA
J: TRBJ1-2
CDR3: CASRAGAGYGYTF
DNA: TGTGCCAGCAGGGCAGGGGCAGGGTATGGCTACACCTTC

size: once
V: TRBV10-3
D: NA
J: TRBJ1-2
CDR3: CAISESWSYGYTF
DNA: TGTGCCATCAGTGAGTCGTGGAGCTATGGCTACACCTTC

size: few
V: TRBV6-4
D: TRBD2
J: TRBJ2-2
CDR3: CASSDSLAGGPLFF
DNA: TGTGCCAGCAGTGACTCTCTAGCGGGGGGGCCGCTGTTTTTT

size: NA
V: TRBV6-5
D: TRBD1
J: TRBJ2-5
CDR3: CASRPPGQGETQYF
DNA: TGTGCCAGCAGACCTCCGGGACAGGGCGAGACCCAGTACTTC

size: NA
V: TRBV19
D: TRBD2
J: TRBJ2-7
CDR3: CASSVGLAFEQYF
DNA: TGTGCCAGTAGTGTGGGACTAGCGTTCGAGCAGTACTTC

size: once
V: TRBV5-1
D: NA
J: TRBJ1-1
CDR3: CASSAGLRNTEAFF
DNA: TGCGCCAGCAGCGCGGGACTTCGGAACACTGAAGCTTTCTTT

size: NA
V: TRBV28
D: TRBD1
J: TRBJ1-5
CDR3: CASSTPGQGHQPQHF
DNA: TGTGCCAGCAGTACGCCGGGACAGGGACATCAGCCCCAGCATTTT

size: NA
V: TRBV28
D: NA
J: TRBJ1-1
CDR3: CASKTGFHTEAFF
DNA: TGTGCCAGCAAAACAGGGTTCCACACTGAAGCTTTCTTT

size: NA
V: TRBV6-1
D: NA
J: TRBJ1-3
CDR3: CASSEQHSNTIYF
DNA: TGTGCCAGCAGTGAACAACATTCGAACACCATATATTTT

size: NA
V: TRBV19
D: TRBD2
J: TRBJ2-3
CDR3: CASSIDQLAGYADTQYF
DNA: TGTGCCAGTAGTATAGATCAACTAGCGGGTTATGCAGATACGCAGTATTTT

size: NA
V: TRBV11-2
D: NA
J: TRBJ2-1
CDR3: CASSPGTPSYNEQFF
DNA: TGTGCCAGCAGCCCCGGGACTCCCTCCTACAATGAGCAGTTCTTC